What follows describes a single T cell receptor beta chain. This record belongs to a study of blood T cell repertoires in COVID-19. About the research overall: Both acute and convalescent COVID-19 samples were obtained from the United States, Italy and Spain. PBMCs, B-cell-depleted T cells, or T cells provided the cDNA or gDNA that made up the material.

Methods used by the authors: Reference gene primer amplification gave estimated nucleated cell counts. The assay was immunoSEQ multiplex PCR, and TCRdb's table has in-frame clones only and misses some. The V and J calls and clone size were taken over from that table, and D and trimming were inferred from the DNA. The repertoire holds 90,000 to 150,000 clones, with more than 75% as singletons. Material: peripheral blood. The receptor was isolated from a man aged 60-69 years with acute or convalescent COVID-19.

The CDR3 coding sequence is TGCAGCGTTGAAAGTGGCGGCACCGGGGAGCTGTTTTTT. Its translation is CSVESGGTGELFF. The V gene is TRBV29-1, the J gene TRBJ2-2, with D unclear. Germline-derived CDR1 and CDR2 are SQVTM and ANQGSEA. The CDR3 totals 13 residues. V lost 2 bases, J lost 4 bases, and 8 bases lay in between.